This T cell receptor beta chain originates from a study of blood T cell repertoires in COVID-19. Study background: From T cells, B-cell-depleted T cells, or PBMCs came the material, which was cDNA or gDNA.

As originally analysed: Quantification of nucleated cells was approximated via reference gene primer amplification. Measured with immunoSEQ multiplex PCR; TCRdb has only the in-frame clones, and not every one. V, J and clone size are taken as reported in that table, and D and trimming were inferred from the DNA itself. The data show about 270,000 clones, around 91% seen once. Trimming cost V 7 bases and J 3 bases, with 9 bases left between them. This CDR3 is built from 12 residues. Germline CDR1 reads SNHLY; CDR2 reads FYNNEI. This study enrolled people aged about 18 to 90 from about two dozen US geographic areas. The recovered donors of Cohort 3 showed two negative PCRs, clearance, or symptom resolution.

The TCR sequence derives from a woman between 18 and 29 years old who had recovered from COVID-19. The chain employs TRBV2 and TRBJ1-1; tentative D call: TRBD1 (5 bases). The sample was PBMCs or T cells enriched from blood (not recorded which). As DNA, the CDR3 is TGTGCCAGCAAGGACAAGGACACTGAAGCTTTCTTT. Protein sequence: CASKDKDTEAFF.